This note documents a single T cell receptor (beta chain) sequence. There are 15 residues in the CDR3. The germline V gene has CDR1 SQVTM and CDR2 ANQGSEA. V was pared by 6 bases and J by 2 bases, with 8 bases of the junction left unmatched. The method was immunoSEQ multiplex PCR; TCRdb's version includes in-frame clones alone and lacks a portion of them. The sample lists about 45,000 clones, roughly 88% occurring once. These data are taken from a study of PD-L1 blockade in urothelial cancer. Study overall: Specimens of blood held a median count of about 150,000 T cells.

Sampling of each patient yielded between 1 and 8 specimens, collected pretreatment and on-treatment. The V call is TRBV29-1, the J call TRBJ2-3, with 10 nucleotides matching TRBD2. This receptor was obtained from a man of 80 years or more with urothelial cancer. The source material was PBMCs, sampled around atezolizumab (anti-PD-L1) treatment. The CDR3 DNA follows: TGCAGCGTCGCCGGGACTAGCGAAATCACAGATACGCAGTATTTT. It translates to CSVAGTSEITDTQYF.